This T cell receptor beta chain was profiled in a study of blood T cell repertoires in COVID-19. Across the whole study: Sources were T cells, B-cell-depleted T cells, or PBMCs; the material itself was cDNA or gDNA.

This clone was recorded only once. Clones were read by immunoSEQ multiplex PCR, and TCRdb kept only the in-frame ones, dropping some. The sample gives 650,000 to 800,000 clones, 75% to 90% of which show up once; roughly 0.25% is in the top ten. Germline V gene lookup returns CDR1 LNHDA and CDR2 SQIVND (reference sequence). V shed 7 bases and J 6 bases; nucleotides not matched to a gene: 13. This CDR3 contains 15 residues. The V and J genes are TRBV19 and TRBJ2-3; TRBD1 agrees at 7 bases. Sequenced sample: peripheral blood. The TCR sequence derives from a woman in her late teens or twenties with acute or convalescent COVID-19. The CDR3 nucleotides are TGTGCCAGTACCCAGGGGGACAACCAACTGGATACGCAGTATTTT. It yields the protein CASTQGDNQLDTQYF.